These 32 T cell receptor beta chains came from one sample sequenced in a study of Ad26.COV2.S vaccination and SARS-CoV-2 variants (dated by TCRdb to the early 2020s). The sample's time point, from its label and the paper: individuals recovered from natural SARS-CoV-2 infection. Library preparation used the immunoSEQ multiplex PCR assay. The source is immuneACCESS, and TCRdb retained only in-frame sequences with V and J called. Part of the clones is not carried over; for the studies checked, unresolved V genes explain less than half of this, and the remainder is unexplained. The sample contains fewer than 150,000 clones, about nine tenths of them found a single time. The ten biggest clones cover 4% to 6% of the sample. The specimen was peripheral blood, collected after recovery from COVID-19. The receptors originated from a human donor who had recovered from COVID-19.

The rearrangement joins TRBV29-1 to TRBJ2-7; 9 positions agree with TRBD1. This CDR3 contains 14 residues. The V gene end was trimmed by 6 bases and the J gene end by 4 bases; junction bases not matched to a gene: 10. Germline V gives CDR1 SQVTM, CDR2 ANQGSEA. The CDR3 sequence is CSVHLGTGIYEQYF. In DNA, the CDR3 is TGCAGCGTCCACCTTGGGACAGGGATATACGAGCAGTACTTC.

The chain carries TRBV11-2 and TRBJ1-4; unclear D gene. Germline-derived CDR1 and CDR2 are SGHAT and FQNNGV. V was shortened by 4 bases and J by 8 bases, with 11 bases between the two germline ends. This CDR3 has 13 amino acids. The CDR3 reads CASSSRSSEKLFF. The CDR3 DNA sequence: TGTGCCAGCAGCTCGAGGAGCAGCGAAAAACTGTTTTTT.

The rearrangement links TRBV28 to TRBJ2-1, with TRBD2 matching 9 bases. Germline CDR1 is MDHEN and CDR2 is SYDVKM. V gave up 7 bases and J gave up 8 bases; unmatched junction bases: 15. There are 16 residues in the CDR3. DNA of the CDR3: TGTGCCAGCATCCCGACGAGGAGCGGGGGGTTGCATGAGCAGTTCTTC. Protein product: CASIPTRSGGLHEQFF.

CDR3 in DNA: TGTGCCAGCAGTTACTCCACAGGGGATTTGGGTGAAAAACTGTTTTTT. It encodes CASSYSTGDLGEKLFF. The rearrangement uses TRBV6-6 and TRBJ1-4; TRBD1 aligns across 7 bases. V lost 0 bases to trimming and J lost 7 bases; unmatched junction nucleotides: 8. Germline V gives CDR1 MNHNY, CDR2 SVGAGI (reference sequence). This CDR3 comprises 16 residues.

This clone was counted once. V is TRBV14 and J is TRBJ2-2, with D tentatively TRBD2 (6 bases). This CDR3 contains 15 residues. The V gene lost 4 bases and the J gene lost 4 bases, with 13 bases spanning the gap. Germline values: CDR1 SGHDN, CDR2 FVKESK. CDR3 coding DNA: TGTGCCAGCAGCCCCCCGGGGGTAGGCACCGGGGAGCTGTTTTTT. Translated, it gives CASSPPGVGTGELFF.

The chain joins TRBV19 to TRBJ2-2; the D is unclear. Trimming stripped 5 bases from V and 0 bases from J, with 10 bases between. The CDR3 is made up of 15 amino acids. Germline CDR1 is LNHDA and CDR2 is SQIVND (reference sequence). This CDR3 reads CASSVTAANTGELFF. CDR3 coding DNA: TGTGCCAGTAGTGTCACCGCCGCGAACACCGGGGAGCTGTTTTTT.

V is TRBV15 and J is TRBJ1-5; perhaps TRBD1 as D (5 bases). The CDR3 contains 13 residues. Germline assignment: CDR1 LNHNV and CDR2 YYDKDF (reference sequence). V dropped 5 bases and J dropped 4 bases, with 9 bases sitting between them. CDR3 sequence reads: CATSPGPNQPQHF. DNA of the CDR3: TGTGCCACCAGCCCGGGACCGAATCAGCCCCAGCATTTT.

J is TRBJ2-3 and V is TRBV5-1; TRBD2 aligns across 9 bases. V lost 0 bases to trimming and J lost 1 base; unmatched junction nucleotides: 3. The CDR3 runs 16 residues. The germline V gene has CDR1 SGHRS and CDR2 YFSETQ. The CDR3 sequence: CASSLDPSGGTDTQYF. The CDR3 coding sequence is TGCGCCAGCAGCTTGGATCCTAGCGGGGGCACAGATACGCAGTATTTT.

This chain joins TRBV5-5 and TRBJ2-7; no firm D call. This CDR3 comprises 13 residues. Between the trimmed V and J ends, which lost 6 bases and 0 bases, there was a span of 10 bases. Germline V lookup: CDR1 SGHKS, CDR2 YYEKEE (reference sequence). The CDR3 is CASTLDISYEQYF. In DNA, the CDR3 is TGTGCCAGCACCCTCGACATCTCCTACGAGCAGTACTTC.

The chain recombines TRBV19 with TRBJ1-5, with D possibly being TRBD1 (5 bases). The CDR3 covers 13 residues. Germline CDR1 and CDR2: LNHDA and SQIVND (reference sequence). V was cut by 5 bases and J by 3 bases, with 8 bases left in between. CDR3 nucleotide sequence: TGTGCCAGTAGTCGGGGGTCCAATCAGCCCCAGCATTTT. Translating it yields CASSRGSNQPQHF.

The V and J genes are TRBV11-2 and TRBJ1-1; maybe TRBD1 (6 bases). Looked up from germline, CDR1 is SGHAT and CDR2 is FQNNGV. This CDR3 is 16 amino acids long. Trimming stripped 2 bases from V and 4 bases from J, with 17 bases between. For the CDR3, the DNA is TGTGCCAGCAGCTTAAGCCTCTGGCAGGGGAGCACTGAAGCTTTCTTT. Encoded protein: CASSLSLWQGSTEAFF.

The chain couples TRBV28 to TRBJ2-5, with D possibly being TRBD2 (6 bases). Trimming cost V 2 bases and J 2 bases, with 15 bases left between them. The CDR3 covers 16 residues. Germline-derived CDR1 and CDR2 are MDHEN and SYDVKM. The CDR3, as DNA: TGTGCCAGCAGTTTAGGAGCACTAGCATCACAAGAGACCCAGTACTTC. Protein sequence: CASSLGALASQETQYF.

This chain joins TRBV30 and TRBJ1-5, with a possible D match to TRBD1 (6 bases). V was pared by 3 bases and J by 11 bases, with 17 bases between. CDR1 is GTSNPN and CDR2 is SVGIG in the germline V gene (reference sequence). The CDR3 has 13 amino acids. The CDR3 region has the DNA TGTGCCTGGAGCATCCGTAGGGGGACGACCCAGCATTTT. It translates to CAWSIRRGTTQHF.

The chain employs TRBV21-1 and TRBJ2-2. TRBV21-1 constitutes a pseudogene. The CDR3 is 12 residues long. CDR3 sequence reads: CASRGNTGELFF. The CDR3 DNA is TGTGCCAGCAGGGGGAACACCGGGGAGCTGTTTTTT.

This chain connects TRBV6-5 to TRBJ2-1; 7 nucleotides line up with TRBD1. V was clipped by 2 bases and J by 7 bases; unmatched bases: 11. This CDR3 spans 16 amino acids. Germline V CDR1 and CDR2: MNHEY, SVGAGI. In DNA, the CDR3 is TGTGCCAGCAGTTACACACAACAGGGGATCTTGAATGAGCAGTTCTTC. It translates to CASSYTQQGILNEQFF.

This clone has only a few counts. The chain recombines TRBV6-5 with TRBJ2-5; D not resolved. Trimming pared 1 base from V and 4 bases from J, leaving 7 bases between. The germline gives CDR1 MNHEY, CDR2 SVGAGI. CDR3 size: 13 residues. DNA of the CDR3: TGTGCCAGCAGTTACTGGTGGGGAGAGACCCAGTACTTC. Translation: CASSYWWGETQYF.

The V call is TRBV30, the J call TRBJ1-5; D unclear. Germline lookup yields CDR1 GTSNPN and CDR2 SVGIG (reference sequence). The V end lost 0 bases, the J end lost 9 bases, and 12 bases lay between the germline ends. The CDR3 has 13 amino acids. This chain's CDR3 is CAWSVALGAPQHF. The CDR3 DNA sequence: TGTGCCTGGAGTGTAGCGCTCGGAGCGCCCCAGCATTTT.

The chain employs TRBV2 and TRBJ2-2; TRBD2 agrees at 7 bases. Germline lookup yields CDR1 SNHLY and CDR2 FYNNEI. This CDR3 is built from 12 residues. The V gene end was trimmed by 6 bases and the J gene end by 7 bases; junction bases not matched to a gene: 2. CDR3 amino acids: CASRAGIGELFF. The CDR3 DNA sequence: TGTGCCAGCAGAGCGGGAATCGGGGAGCTGTTTTTT. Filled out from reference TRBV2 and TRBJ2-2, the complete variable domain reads EPEVTQTPSHQVTQMGQEVILRCVPISNHLYFYWYRQILGQKVEFLVSFYNNEISEKSEIFDDQFSVERPDGSNFTLKIRSTKLEDSAMYFCASRAGIGELFFGEGSRLTVL.

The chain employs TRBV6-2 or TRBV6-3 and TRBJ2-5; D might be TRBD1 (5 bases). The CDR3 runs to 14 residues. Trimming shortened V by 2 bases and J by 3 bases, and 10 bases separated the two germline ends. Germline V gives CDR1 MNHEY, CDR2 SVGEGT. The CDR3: CASSYRAGKETQYF. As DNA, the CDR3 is TGTGCCAGCAGTTACAGGGCAGGGAAAGAGACCCAGTACTTC.

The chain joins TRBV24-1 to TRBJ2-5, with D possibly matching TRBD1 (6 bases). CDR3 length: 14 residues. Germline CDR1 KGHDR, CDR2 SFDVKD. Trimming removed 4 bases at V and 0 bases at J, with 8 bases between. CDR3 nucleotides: TGTGCCACCAGTGACCGGACAGACCAAGAGACCCAGTACTTC. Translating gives CATSDRTDQETQYF.

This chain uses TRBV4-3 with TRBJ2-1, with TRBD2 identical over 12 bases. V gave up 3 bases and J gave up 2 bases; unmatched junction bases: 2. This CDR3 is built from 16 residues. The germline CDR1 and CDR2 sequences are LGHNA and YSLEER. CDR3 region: CASSQASGGAYNEQFF. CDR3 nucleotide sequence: TGCGCCAGCAGCCAGGCTAGCGGGGGGGCCTACAATGAGCAGTTCTTC.

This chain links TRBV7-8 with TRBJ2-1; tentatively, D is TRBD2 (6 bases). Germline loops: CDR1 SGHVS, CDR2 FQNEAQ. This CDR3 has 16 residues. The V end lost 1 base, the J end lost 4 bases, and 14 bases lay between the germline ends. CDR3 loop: CASSLGTNPQYNEQFF. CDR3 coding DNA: TGTGCCAGCAGCTTAGGGACTAATCCCCAATACAATGAGCAGTTCTTC.

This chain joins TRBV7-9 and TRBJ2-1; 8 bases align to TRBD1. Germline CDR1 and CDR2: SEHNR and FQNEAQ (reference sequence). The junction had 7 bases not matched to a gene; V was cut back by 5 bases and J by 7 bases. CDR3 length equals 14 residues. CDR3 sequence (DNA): TGTGCCAGCAGCGACACAGGGGGTAGGAATGAGCAGTTCTTC. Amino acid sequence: CASSDTGGRNEQFF.

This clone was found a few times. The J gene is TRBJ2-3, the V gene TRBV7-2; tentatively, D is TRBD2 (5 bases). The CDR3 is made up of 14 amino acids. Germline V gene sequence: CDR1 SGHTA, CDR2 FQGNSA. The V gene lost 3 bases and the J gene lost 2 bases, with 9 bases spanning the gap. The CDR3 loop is CASSFGLHTDTQYF. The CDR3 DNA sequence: TGTGCCAGCAGCTTTGGACTCCACACAGATACGCAGTATTTT.

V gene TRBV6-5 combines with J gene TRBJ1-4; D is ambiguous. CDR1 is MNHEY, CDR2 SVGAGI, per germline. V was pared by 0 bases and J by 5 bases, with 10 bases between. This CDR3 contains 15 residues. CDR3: CASSYSNRLNEKLFF. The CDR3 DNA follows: TGTGCCAGCAGTTACTCGAACAGACTGAATGAAAAACTGTTTTTT.

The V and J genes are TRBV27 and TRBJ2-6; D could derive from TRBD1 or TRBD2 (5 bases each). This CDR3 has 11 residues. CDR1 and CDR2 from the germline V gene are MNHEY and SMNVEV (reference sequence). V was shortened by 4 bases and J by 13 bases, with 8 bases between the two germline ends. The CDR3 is CASSSWGVLTF. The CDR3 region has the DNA TGTGCCAGCAGTTCGTGGGGGGTCCTGACTTTC.

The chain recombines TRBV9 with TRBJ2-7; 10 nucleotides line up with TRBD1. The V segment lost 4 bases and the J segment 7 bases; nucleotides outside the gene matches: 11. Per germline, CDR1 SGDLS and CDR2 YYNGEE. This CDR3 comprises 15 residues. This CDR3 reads CASSPRGQGVEEQYF. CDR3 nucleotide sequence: TGTGCCAGCAGCCCCCGCGGACAGGGGGTTGAAGAGCAGTACTTC.

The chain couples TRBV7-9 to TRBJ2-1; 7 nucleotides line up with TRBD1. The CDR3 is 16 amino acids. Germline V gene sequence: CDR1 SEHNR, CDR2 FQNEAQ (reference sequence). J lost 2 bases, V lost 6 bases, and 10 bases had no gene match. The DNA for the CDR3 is TGTGCCAGCAGTACCATTGAGGGGGCCACCTACAATGAGCAGTTCTTC. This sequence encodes CASSTIEGATYNEQFF.

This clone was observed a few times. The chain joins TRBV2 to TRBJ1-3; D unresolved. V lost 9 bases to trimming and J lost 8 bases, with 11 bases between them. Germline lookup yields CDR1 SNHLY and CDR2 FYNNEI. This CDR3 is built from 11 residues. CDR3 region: CASGVRHTIYF. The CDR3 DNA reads TGTGCCAGTGGGGTCAGACACACCATATATTTT.

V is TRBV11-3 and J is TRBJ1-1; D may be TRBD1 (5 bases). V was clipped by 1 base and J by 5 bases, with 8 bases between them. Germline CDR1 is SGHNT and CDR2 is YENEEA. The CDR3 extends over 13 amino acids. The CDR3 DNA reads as TGTGCCAGCAGCTTAGTTGAGGGGACTGAAGCTTTCTTT. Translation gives CASSLVEGTEAFF.

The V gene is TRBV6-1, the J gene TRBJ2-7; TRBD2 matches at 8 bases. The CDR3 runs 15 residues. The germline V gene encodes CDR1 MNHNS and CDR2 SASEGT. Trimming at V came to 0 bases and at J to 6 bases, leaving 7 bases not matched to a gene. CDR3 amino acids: CASSEARGARGEQYF. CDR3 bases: TGTGCCAGCAGTGAAGCGCGGGGGGCCAGGGGCGAGCAGTACTTC.

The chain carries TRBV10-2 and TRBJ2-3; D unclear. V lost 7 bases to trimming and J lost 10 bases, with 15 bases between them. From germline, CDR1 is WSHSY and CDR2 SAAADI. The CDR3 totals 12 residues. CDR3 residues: CASTPAIGSQYF. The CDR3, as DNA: TGCGCCAGCACCCCCGCCATAGGGTCGCAGTATTTT.